The 26 T cell receptor beta chains below come from one sample, sequenced in a study of molecular identifiers for immune sequencing clone quantification (dated by TCRdb to the late 2010s). Preparation of the library involved PCR. The run used an Illumina HiSeq 4000. TCRdb redid the processing of the public reads, applying fastp at Q25 and MiXCR, and retained in-frame beta chains. CDR3 protein duplicates are merged, each entry listing the most common genes and DNA. Across this sample there are about 640,000 distinct CDR3 sequences, with just under 20% seen only once. In total, the top ten clones hold roughly 0.9% of the sample. Sequencing was done on a sample of naive CD8+ T cells from blood, with Jurkat cell RNA spiked in. Read against the paper, the sample's cell subset or site label means: FACS-sorted CD8+CD4-CCR7+CD45RA+ naive T cells. The receptors originated from a human donor in good health. Some libraries in this study had Jurkat cell RNA spiked in.

This clonotype has at least ten counts. The V call is TRBV5-1, the J call TRBJ1-5; TRBD1 might be the D (6 bases). Trimming removed 0 bases at V and 2 bases at J, with 9 bases between. CDR3 length: 15 residues. Germline V lookup: CDR1 SGHRS, CDR2 YFSETQ. The CDR3 region has the DNA TGCGCCAGCAGCTTGGAGGGGGTCCGCAATCAGCCCCAGCATTTT. Translated, it gives CASSLEGVRNQPQHF.

The sample holds a few counts of this clonotype. The chain is built from TRBV20-1 and TRBJ2-2; 12 positions match TRBD2. V was pared by 2 bases and J by 6 bases, with 1 base of the junction left unmatched. CDR1 DFQATT and CDR2 SNEGSKA come from the germline V gene (reference sequence). This CDR3 has 14 amino acids. The CDR3 coding sequence is TGCAGTGCTAGACTAGCGGGGGGGCCCGGGGAGCTGTTTTTT. Translation: CSARLAGGPGELFF.

This clonotype was recorded many times. This sequence joins TRBV27 and TRBJ2-7, with TRBD2 matching over 8 bases. This CDR3 is built from 14 residues. The V gene's germline CDR1 is MNHEY and CDR2 SMNVEV (reference sequence). The trim removed 5 bases at V and 2 bases at J, leaving 5 bases unmatched. CDR3 sequence: CASSALAETYEQYF. In nucleotides, the CDR3 is TGTGCCAGCAGTGCACTAGCGGAGACCTACGAGCAGTACTTC.

This clonotype came up many times. The rearrangement links TRBV5-6 to TRBJ1-2, with no clear D. CDR1 SGHDT and CDR2 YYEEEE come from the germline V gene. CDR3 length: 13 amino acids. The V and J ends lost 0 bases and 4 bases respectively, with 7 bases between them. CDR3 DNA sequence: TGTGCCAGCAGCTTGGCCGGGCCCTATGGCTACACCTTC. This sequence encodes CASSLAGPYGYTF.

Ten or more counts support this clonotype. The chain joins TRBV7-2 to TRBJ1-1; the D gene is possibly TRBD1 (6 bases). The ends were cut back, 5 bases at V and 8 bases at J, with 15 bases in the middle. Per the germline V gene, CDR1 is SGHTA and CDR2 is FQGNSA. The CDR3 consists of 13 residues. DNA for the CDR3: TGTGCCAGCAGCCCACCGCCTGGGACAGAAGCTTTCTTT. This encodes CASSPPPGTEAFF.

Concerning this clonotype itself: A clone one base away is much larger, so this may be a read error. The chain has TRBV7-9 and TRBJ2-1; possibly TRBD1 for D (5 bases). CDR1 is SEHNR, CDR2 FQNEAQ, per germline (reference sequence). The length of the CDR3 is 16 residues. The CDR3 bases are TGTGTCAGCAGCTTAGGCCTAGTAGTTTCTAGGGGTGAGCAGTTCTTC. This sequence encodes CVSSLGLVVSRGEQFF.

This clonotype showed up many times. This chain connects TRBV20-1 to TRBJ1-1; possible D gene TRBD1, 6 bases. The CDR3 has 14 residues. The germline CDR1 and CDR2 sequences are DFQATT and SNEGSKA (reference sequence). V gave up 3 bases and J gave up 8 bases, with 19 bases separating them. The CDR3 DNA sequence: TGCAGTGCTAGGAACTTACAGGGCACGGGGGAAGCTTTCTTT. Translating gives CSARNLQGTGEAFF.

The chain couples TRBV7-6 to TRBJ2-7, with D uncertain. Trimming took 1 base from V and 2 from J, leaving 6 bases between them. The CDR3 has 13 residues. The germline gives CDR1 SGHVS, CDR2 FNYEAQ. CDR3 loop: CASSLDRPYEQYF. The CDR3 DNA is TGTGCCAGCAGCTTAGACAGACCCTACGAGCAGTACTTC. The full variable domain, completed using reference TRBV7-6 and TRBJ2-7, is GAGVSQSPRYKVTKRGQDVALRCDPISGHVSLYWYRQALGQGPEFLTYFNYEAQQDKSGLPNDRFSAERPEGSISTLTIQRTEQRDSAMYRCASSLDRPYEQYFGPGTRLTVT.

The chain is built from TRBV6-5 and TRBJ1-2, with 8 nucleotides matching TRBD1. CDR3 length: 15 amino acids. Germline V gene sequence: CDR1 MNHEY, CDR2 SVGAGI. V shed 2 bases and J 4 bases; nucleotides not matched to a gene: 6. The CDR3 sequence: CASSYAGGSGYGYTF. Written as DNA, the CDR3 is TGTGCCAGCAGTTACGCAGGGGGCTCTGGCTATGGCTACACCTTC.

Of note for this clonotype: A much larger clone lies a single base off, so this may be a read error. The chain is built from TRBV19 and TRBJ1-5; D might be TRBD1 (5 bases). The V gene's germline CDR1 is LNHDA and CDR2 SQIVND (reference sequence). The CDR3 is made up of 16 amino acids. CDR3 residues: CVSSMGSRGQNQPQHF. CDR3 DNA: TGTGTCAGTAGTATGGGGAGCCGGGGCCAAAATCAGCCCCAGCATTTT.

The CDR3 sequence is CASSPGEGNEKLFF. Written as DNA, the CDR3 is TGTGCCAGCAGCCCTGGGGAGGGTAATGAAAAACTGTTTTTT. The chain uses TRBV7-9 and TRBJ1-4, with D unclear. Trimming cost V 5 bases and J 4 bases, with 11 bases left between them. The CDR3 consists of 14 residues. CDR1 is SEHNR, CDR2 FQNEAQ, per germline (reference sequence).

This clonotype was observed a single time. CDR3 in DNA: TGTGCCAGCACCATAACAGGGGGCCTACAGTCCAATGAGCAGTTCTTC. Amino acids: CASTITGGLQSNEQFF. V is TRBV6-6 and J is TRBJ2-1, with 9 bases matching TRBD1. This CDR3 has 16 amino acids. V gave up 7 bases and J gave up 6 bases; unmatched junction bases: 13. Germline V gene sequence: CDR1 MNHNY, CDR2 SVGAGI (reference sequence).

With regard to this clonotype: This clone may be a read error of a much larger clone one base away. V and J are TRBV27 and TRBJ2-1; D remains unclear. Germline V gives CDR1 MNHEY, CDR2 SMNVEV (reference sequence). The CDR3 covers 15 residues. DNA of the CDR3: TGTGCCAGCACTTCCTCCGGGCCCTCCTACATTGAGCAGTTCTTC. It yields the protein CASTSSGPSYIEQFF.

J is TRBJ2-2 and V is TRBV19; D possibly corresponds to TRBD1 (5 bases). The CDR3 is 13 residues long. Germline CDR1 reads LNHDA; CDR2 reads SQIVND (reference sequence). V lost 5 bases and J 2 bases, leaving 6 bases between the germline ends. The CDR3 nucleotides are TGTGCCAGTAGTGGACATAACACCGGGGAGCTGTTTTTT. It translates to CASSGHNTGELFF.

This clonotype was recorded at least ten times. The V and J genes are TRBV11-3 and TRBJ2-3; TRBD2 agrees at 7 bases. Germline V gene sequence: CDR1 SGHNT, CDR2 YENEEA. The length of the CDR3 is 16 residues. V trimming: 5 bases; J trimming: 5 bases; junction bases outside the gene matches: 13. CDR3 coding DNA: TGTGCCAGCAGCGGACCGGGGGAGGGTGTTCAAGATACGCAGTATTTT. Protein: CASSGPGEGVQDTQYF.

This clonotype was seen repeatedly, ten times or more. V usage is TRBV21-1 and J usage is TRBJ2-5. TRBV21-1 is given as a pseudogene. The CDR3 is 15 residues long. The CDR3 nucleotides are TGTGCCAGCAGCAAAGAGAAGACGATCCAAGAGACCCAGTACTTC. Translating it yields CASSKEKTIQETQYF.

This clonotype was recorded at least ten times. The chain carries TRBV6-2 or TRBV6-3 and TRBJ2-4; unclear D gene. This CDR3 has 17 residues. V dropped 0 bases and J dropped 9 bases, with 21 bases sitting between them. Per germline, CDR1 MNHEY and CDR2 SVGEGT. The CDR3 reads CASSYSSTTDLIFIQYF. DNA of the CDR3: TGTGCCAGCAGTTACTCTTCTACAACAGACCTGATTTTCATTCAGTACTTC.

This chain joins TRBV21-1 and TRBJ1-2; the tabulated D call, TRBD1, remains unverified against the DNA. TRBV21-1 is listed as a pseudogene. This CDR3 is 14 amino acids long. CDR3 loop: CANPPRPTNYGYTF. In DNA, the CDR3 is TGTGCCAACCCCCCTAGACCGACTAACTATGGCTACACCTTC.

The V gene is TRBV24-1, the J gene TRBJ2-5; 16 bases fit TRBD2. V was clipped by 5 bases and J by 1 base; unmatched bases: 6. The germline gives CDR1 KGHDR, CDR2 SFDVKD. The CDR3 consists of 18 residues. The CDR3 DNA reads as TGTGCCACCAGTGGGGGGACTAGCGGGAGGGAAATCCAAGAGACCCAGTACTTC. This translates into CATSGGTSGREIQETQYF.

A word on this clonotype: Possible read error: a much larger clone is one base away. The chain couples TRBV20-1 to TRBJ2-7; 8 bases agree with TRBD2. This CDR3 is 14 amino acids long. CDR1 is DFQATT and CDR2 is SNEGSKA in the germline V gene (reference sequence). The CDR3 loop reads CSAGGSGGAYEQHF. CDR3 DNA: TGCAGTGCGGGGGGCTCCGGGGGGGCCTACGAGCAGCACTTC.

This clonotype was observed many times. CDR3: CATSRDRSNTEAFF. DNA for the CDR3: TGTGCCACCAGCAGAGATAGGAGCAACACTGAAGCTTTCTTT. This chain uses TRBV15 with TRBJ1-1, with D unresolved. This CDR3 comprises 14 residues. Germline V gene lookup returns CDR1 LNHNV and CDR2 YYDKDF (reference sequence). The ends were cut back, 0 bases at V and 2 bases at J, with 7 bases in the middle. The whole variable domain, filled in from reference TRBV15 and TRBJ1-1, reads DAMVIQNPRYQVTQFGKPVTLSCSQTLNHNVMYWYQQKSSQAPKLLFHYYDKDFNNEADTPDNFQSRRPNTSFCFLDIRSPGLGDTAMYLCATSRDRSNTEAFFGQGTRLTVV.

This clonotype was seen many times. The chain links TRBV2 to TRBJ1-1; the D is unclear. V was shortened by 8 bases and J by 0 bases, with 7 bases between the two germline ends. The CDR3 contains 12 residues. Germline V lookup: CDR1 SNHLY, CDR2 FYNNEI. The CDR3: CASVSLNTEAFF. In DNA, the CDR3 is TGTGCCAGCGTGAGCTTGAACACTGAAGCTTTCTTT. Using reference TRBV2 and TRBJ1-1 for the parts outside the CDR3, the full variable domain is EPEVTQTPSHQVTQMGQEVILRCVPISNHLYFYWYRQILGQKVEFLVSFYNNEISEKSEIFDDQFSVERPDGSNFTLKIRSTKLEDSAMYFCASVSLNTEAFFGQGTRLTVV.

This chain joins TRBV18 and TRBJ2-7; D is uncertain. CDR3 length equals 13 residues. V dropped 6 bases and J dropped 1 base, with 10 bases sitting between them. Germline CDR1 is KGHSH and CDR2 is LQKENI. The CDR3 DNA follows: TGTGCCAGCTCGTCCAGTGAATCCTACGAGCAGTACTTC. Translation gives CASSSSESYEQYF.

This clonotype came up many times. This chain uses TRBV7-9 with TRBJ2-3; 13 nucleotides line up with TRBD2. This CDR3 is built from 16 residues. Germline V lookup: CDR1 SEHNR, CDR2 FQNEAQ (reference sequence). Germline trimming cut 6 bases from V and 4 bases from J; bases unmatched to any gene: 7. The CDR3 loop is CASRLTSGGKADTQYF. In nucleotides, the CDR3 is TGTGCCAGCAGGCTGACTAGCGGGGGGAAGGCAGATACGCAGTATTTT.

Comment on this clonotype: This may be a read error: a much more frequent sequence differs by one nucleotide. V and J are TRBV9 and TRBJ2-2; tentatively, D is TRBD1 (6 bases). Germline V gene data show CDR1 as SGDLS and CDR2 as YYNGEE. This CDR3 has 16 residues. The CDR3 coding sequence is TGTGCCAGCAGCGCCCATGGGACACCGAACACCCGGGAGCTGTTTTTT. It is translated as CASSAHGTPNTRELFF.

The sample holds one count of this clonotype. This clone may be a read error of a much larger clone one base away. The chain couples TRBV20-1 to TRBJ2-7; 9 nucleotides agree with TRBD2. The length of the CDR3 is 16 residues. CDR1 DFQATT and CDR2 SNEGSKA come from the germline V gene (reference sequence). Written as DNA, the CDR3 is TGCAGTGCCCTAGGGCCTAGCGGGATCAACTCCTACGAGCCGTACTTC. Translation gives CSALGPSGINSYEPYF.